The TCR beta chain described here comes from a study of blood T cell repertoires in COVID-19. Whole-study context: Samples of COVID-19 (acute and convalescent) were obtained from the United States, Italy and Spain. Sample material is recorded as cDNA or gDNA derived from T cells, B-cell-depleted T cells, or PBMCs.

Original processing methods: The authors estimated nucleated cell counts from reference gene primer amplification. Data came from immunoSEQ multiplex PCR; TCRdb stores just in-frame clones and leaves some out. The D gene and trimming were derived from the DNA, and the V and J assignments and clone size from that table. Of about 360,000 clones listed, approximately 86% were seen once; the top ten hold 7.1%. It was during active infection that Seattle patients were enrolled and then longitudinally followed. Losses at the gene ends were 7 bases for V and 4 bases for J; bases not matched to a gene: 1. The length of the CDR3 is 12 residues. Germline lookup yields CDR1 MDHEN and CDR2 SYDVKM.

V usage is TRBV28 and J usage is TRBJ1-3; TRBD1 aligns across 7 bases. The sample comprised peripheral blood. This clonotype was obtained from a woman aged 55-69 years with COVID-19, enrolled during active disease. CDR3 in amino acids: CASTDRGNTIYF. The CDR3 nucleotides read TGTGCCAGCACGGACAGGGGAAACACCATATATTTT.